This is a list of T cell receptor beta chains from one sample in a study of quantifying T cell responses using KT2 cells. TCRdb called the UMI-ligation and nested PCR reads again in MiXCR, with one record for every CDR3 protein. The sample holds about 30,000 distinct CDR3 sequences, 7.3% seen once. Sequences were obtained from PBMCs spiked with cells of the T cell clone KT2. Receptor source: a human donor. CDR3s include the opening cysteine and the closing phenylalanine or tryptophan. The D gene is left open where the match is weak. Rows give clone size only sometimes, using once, few, many, or a class for an expanded clone.

V gene	clone size	D gene	J gene	CDR3 protein	CDR3 DNA
TRBV7-2	many	TRBD2	TRBJ2-7	CASSVRLAATYEQYF	TGTGCCAGCAGCGTCCGACTAGCGGCGACCTACGAGCAGTACTTC
TRBV6-5	-	TRBD2	TRBJ2-7	CASSSSGTSGNDEQYF	TGTGCCAGCAGTTCCTCCGGGACTAGCGGGAATGACGAGCAGTACTTC
TRBV21-1	many	-	TRBJ2-7	CASSKDGREQYF	TGTGCCAGCAGCAAAGACGGGAGGGAGCAGTACTTC
TRBV28	many	-	TRBJ2-7	CASGLNDEQYF	TGTGCCAGCGGACTCAACGACGAGCAGTACTTC
TRBV11-3	-	-	TRBJ2-5	CASSSPAISKETQYF	TGTGCCAGCAGCTCACCAGCGATCAGTAAGGAGACCCAGTACTTC
TRBV20-1	many	TRBD1	TRBJ1-6	CSARVTGAAYNSPLHF	TGCAGTGCTAGAGTGACAGGGGCGGCCTATAATTCACCCCTCCACTTT
TRBV5-1	few	-	TRBJ2-4	CASSLAPGASNIQYF	TGCGCCAGCAGCTTGGCTCCGGGAGCTTCAAACATTCAGTACTTC
TRBV30	many	-	TRBJ2-1	CAWSVTTRNEQFF	TGTGCCTGGAGTGTTACCACCAGGAATGAGCAGTTCTTC
TRBV27	many	-	TRBJ1-5	CASSLRTPYSNQPQHF	TGTGCCAGCAGTTTAAGGACACCATATAGCAATCAGCCCCAGCATTTT
TRBV4-1	few	TRBD1	TRBJ1-1	CASSPQTGLNTEAFF	TGCGCCAGCAGCCCCCAGACAGGGCTGAACACTGAAGCTTTCTTT
TRBV4-2	many	-	TRBJ2-1	CASSQDNTGVNEQFF	TGTGCCAGCAGCCAAGATAATACGGGTGTCAATGAGCAGTTCTTC
TRBV9	many	-	TRBJ2-1	CASSVSQNEQFF	TGTGCCAGCAGCGTCTCCCAAAATGAGCAGTTCTTC
TRBV12-3/TRBV12-4	-	TRBD1	TRBJ2-1	CASSSGQGKVNEQFF	TGTGCCAGCAGTTCCGGACAGGGGAAGGTCAATGAGCAGTTCTTC
TRBV15	few	TRBD2	TRBJ2-1	CATSRALAGGDNEQFF	TGTGCCACCAGCAGAGCTCTAGCGGGAGGCGACAATGAGCAGTTCTTC
TRBV20-1	many	-	TRBJ1-1	CSARVYAYTEAFF	TGCAGTGCTAGAGTTTACGCTTACACTGAAGCTTTCTTT
TRBV29-1	medium-sized	-	TRBJ2-5	CSARMGAEYF	TGCAGCGCCCGAATGGGCGCGGAGTACTTC
TRBV5-4	few	TRBD1	TRBJ2-6	CASAYPQGNVLTF	TGTGCCAGCGCTTATCCACAGGGGAACGTCCTGACTTTC
TRBV11-2	many	-	TRBJ1-2	CASSPASGYTF	TGTGCCAGCAGCCCAGCCTCTGGCTACACCTTC
TRBV13	many	-	TRBJ1-1	CASSLGVWTEAFF	TGTGCCAGCAGCTTAGGAGTGTGGACTGAAGCTTTCTTT
TRBV11-2	many	-	TRBJ2-1	CASSLAPLPDNEQFF	TGTGCCAGCAGCTTAGCGCCCCTCCCCGACAATGAGCAGTTCTTC
TRBV29-1	few	-	TRBJ2-7	CSVAVTAAYEQYF	TGCAGCGTTGCGGTTACAGCAGCCTACGAGCAGTACTTC
TRBV11-2	-	-	TRBJ2-7	CASSLGSGSYEQYF	TGTGCCAGCAGCTTAGGGAGTGGCTCCTACGAGCAGTACTTC
TRBV7-2	few	TRBD2	TRBJ2-3	CASSFLVAGGRSDTQYF	TGTGCCAGCAGCTTTTTAGTAGCGGGAGGAAGATCAGATACGCAGTATTTT
TRBV6-6	many	TRBD1	TRBJ2-3	CASSQQGDGTDTQYF	TGTGCCAGCAGCCAACAGGGGGACGGTACAGATACGCAGTATTTT
TRBV4-1	few	-	TRBJ2-1	CASSQRGRGRNEQFF	TGCGCCAGCAGCCAAAGAGGTCGAGGAAGGAATGAGCAGTTCTTC
TRBV5-1	-	TRBD1	TRBJ2-2	CASSTGQPNTGELFF	TGCGCCAGCAGCACGGGACAGCCGAACACCGGGGAGCTGTTTTTT
TRBV3-1	many	TRBD1	TRBJ1-2	CASSQDKWAGGSDGYTF	TGTGCCAGCAGCCAAGATAAGTGGGCAGGGGGATCAGATGGCTACACCTTC
TRBV5-1	few	-	TRBJ2-2	CASSLTTGELFF	TGCGCCAGCAGCCTAACCACCGGGGAGCTGTTTTTT
TRBV12-3/TRBV12-4	many	-	TRBJ1-6	CASSLTRVGNSPLHF	TGTGCCAGCAGCTTAACCAGGGTCGGTAATTCACCCCTCCACTTT
TRBV7-8	-	-	TRBJ1-5	CASSHHKRDLGQPQHF	TGTGCCAGCAGCCATCATAAGAGAGATTTGGGGCAGCCCCAGCATTTT
TRBV6-5	few	-	TRBJ2-1	CASSYSITSRLLRPNEQFF	TGTGCCAGCAGTTACTCGATCACGTCCCGGCTTCTCCGCCCCAATGAGCAGTTCTTC
TRBV21-1	many	-	TRBJ2-7	CASIMDSAHEQYF	TGTGCCAGCATCATGGACAGCGCCCACGAGCAGTACTTC
TRBV28	many	-	TRBJ2-7	CASSSLDRAYEQYF	TGTGCCAGCAGTTCATTGGACAGAGCCTACGAGCAGTACTTC
TRBV4-1	many	-	TRBJ2-5	CASSQQAGETQYF	TGCGCCAGCAGCCAACAGGCGGGGGAGACCCAGTACTTC
TRBV6-5	few	-	TRBJ1-2	CASSPRQNLYGYTF	TGTGCCAGCAGCCCCAGGCAGAACCTCTATGGCTACACCTTC
TRBV6-5	few	-	TRBJ2-7	CARNTGIRYEQYF	TGTGCCAGAAACACAGGTATACGGTACGAGCAGTACTTC
TRBV20-1	-	-	TRBJ2-3	CGAKGGGDTDTQYF	TGCGGTGCTAAAGGTGGCGGAGACACAGATACGCAGTATTTT
TRBV28	many	-	TRBJ1-4	CASSRRRRVANEKLFF	TGTGCCAGCAGCCGCCGGCGTCGGGTGGCTAATGAAAAACTGTTTTTT
TRBV20-1	medium-sized	-	TRBJ1-1	CSARMGEVTEAFF	TGCAGTGCTAGAATGGGGGAGGTCACTGAAGCTTTCTTT
TRBV5-6	few	-	TRBJ2-1	CASGVSAGYNEQFF	TGTGCCAGCGGTGTCTCGGCGGGGTACAATGAGCAGTTCTTC
TRBV7-6	many	-	TRBJ2-3	CASSLVGGGDTQYF	TGTGCCAGCAGCTTAGTAGGGGGTGGAGATACGCAGTATTTT
TRBV10-1	few	-	TRBJ1-1	CASSGQVGTEAFF	TGCGCCAGCAGTGGACAGGTAGGGACTGAAGCTTTCTTT
TRBV30	-	TRBD1	TRBJ1-2	CAWSVQGQGARKYGYTF	TGTGCCTGGAGTGTACAAGGACAGGGGGCGCGTAAATATGGCTACACCTTC
TRBV19	many	-	TRBJ1-5	CASSIRQRTRGLLLNQPQHF	TGTGCCAGTAGTATCCGCCAGCGAACAAGGGGACTACTTCTCAATCAGCCCCAGCATTTT
TRBV12-3/TRBV12-4	many	-	TRBJ1-3	CASSPEMSTLQNF	TGTGCCAGCAGCCCCGAGATGAGCACCCTCCAAAATTTT
TRBV10-3	-	-	TRBJ2-5	CATLNPTAETQYF	TGTGCCACCCTAAACCCGACGGCGGAGACCCAGTACTTC
TRBV20-1	many	-	TRBJ1-5	CSASLRGNSNQPQHF	TGCAGTGCTAGTCTTCGAGGGAATAGCAATCAGCCCCAGCATTTT
TRBV20-1	medium-sized	TRBD1	TRBJ2-7	CSASSGTGSSEQYF	TGCAGTGCTAGTTCCGGGACAGGGTCTAGCGAGCAGTACTTC